This T cell receptor beta chain was sequenced in a study of blood T cell repertoires in COVID-19 (TCRdb year 2020). The study in broad terms: The collaborator samples originated in the United States, Italy and Spain and spanned the acute and convalescent phases of COVID-19. Samples were obtained from the ongoing ImmuneRACE study (first 160 participants) and from about 1,300 subjects provided by 6 global collaborators. The sample metadata nearly always contained a de-identified subject ID, COVID-19 status, age in years and sex. The repertoires were released in a freely available public database meant as a resource for research on the immune response to SARS-CoV-2. Subjects who had been exposed to COVID-19, were actively infected with it, or had recovered from it provided the deeply sampled blood TCRbeta repertoires that made up the dataset. The prospective study material was composed of cDNA or gDNA derived from T cells, B-cell-depleted T cells, or PBMCs. Where available, HLA class I and class II types were taken from metadata supplied by the sample provider and were not determined by assay-based typing.

What the study reported, not specific to this receptor: Clinical and demographic metadata were provided uncurated, with the amount varying by source and participant.

The germline V end is reduced by 5 bases and the J end by 4 bases; junction bases left unmatched: 7. There are 15 amino acids in the CDR3, from cysteine to phenylalanine inclusive. The read is trimmed to its CDR3 DNA, 45 bases read in frame from base 1. CDR1 and CDR2 were assigned from the germline V gene (reference sequence) as MNHEY and SMNVEV. The immunoSEQ Assay, a bias-controlled multiplex PCR, was used to amplify TCRbeta CDR3 regions from genomic DNA. Under the source paper's analysis protocol: The number of nucleated cells in each sample was estimated by amplification of reference gene primers within the assay. Sequence reads were collapsed and filtered to measure the absolute abundance of every unique TCRbeta CDR3 rearrangement. For each sample, productive Simpson clonality was calculated as the square root of Simpson's diversity index across productive rearrangements. TCRdb holds this immuneACCESS table with in-frame rearrangements only. Some clones are missing; in checked studies, unresolved V genes explain under half, and the rest has no known cause. That table gives V, J and clone size, and the DNA gave D and trimming. The sample has around 65,000 clones on record, roughly 77% of them singletons. The ten largest clones take up less than 20% of the sample.

The collaborating institutions used their own protocols to collect whole blood in K2EDTA tubes. For TCRbeta analysis, collaborators shipped samples in one of three forms: frozen whole blood, isolated PBMCs, or DNA extracted from either of those sample types. Notes on this clone: There is no known antigen for this receptor. Base-call qualities are not available, and no considerably larger clone is one nucleotide away.

The clonotype was recovered from a man at least 80 years old with acute or convalescent COVID-19. Sequenced input: peripheral blood. The chain was built from TRBV27 and TRBJ2-7; TRBD2 fits 11 bases in the junction. The nucleotide sequence is given as TGTGCCAGCAGTCCCCGACTAGCGGGATTATACGAGCAGTACTTC. Translated, this gives CASSPRLAGLYEQYF.